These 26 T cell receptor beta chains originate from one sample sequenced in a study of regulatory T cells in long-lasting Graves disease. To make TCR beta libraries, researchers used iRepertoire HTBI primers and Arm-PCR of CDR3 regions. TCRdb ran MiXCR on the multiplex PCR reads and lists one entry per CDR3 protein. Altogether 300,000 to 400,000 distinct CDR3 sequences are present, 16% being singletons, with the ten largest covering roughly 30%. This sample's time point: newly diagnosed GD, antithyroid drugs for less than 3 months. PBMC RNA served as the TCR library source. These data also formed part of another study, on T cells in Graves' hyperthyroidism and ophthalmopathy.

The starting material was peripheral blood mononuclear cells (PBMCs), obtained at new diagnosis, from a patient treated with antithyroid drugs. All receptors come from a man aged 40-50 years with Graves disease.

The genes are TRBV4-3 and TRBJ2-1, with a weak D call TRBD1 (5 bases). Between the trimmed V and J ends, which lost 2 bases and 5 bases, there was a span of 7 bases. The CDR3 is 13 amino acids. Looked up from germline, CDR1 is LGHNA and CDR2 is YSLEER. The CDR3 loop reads CASSQMGHNEQFF. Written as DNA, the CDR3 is TGCGCCAGCAGCCAAATGGGGCACAATGAGCAGTTCTTC.

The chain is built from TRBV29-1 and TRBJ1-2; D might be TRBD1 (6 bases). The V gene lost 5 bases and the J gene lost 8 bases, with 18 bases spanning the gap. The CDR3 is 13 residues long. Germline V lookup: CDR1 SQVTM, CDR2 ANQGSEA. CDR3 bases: TGCAGCGTTCAACCCTCAGGGGATCGGGGCTACACCTTC. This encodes CSVQPSGDRGYTF.

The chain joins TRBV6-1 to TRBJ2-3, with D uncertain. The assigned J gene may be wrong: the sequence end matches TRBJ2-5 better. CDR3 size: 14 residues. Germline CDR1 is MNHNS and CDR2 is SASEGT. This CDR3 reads CASSRRLGGETQYF. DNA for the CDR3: TGTGCCAGCAGTAGGCGACTCGGCGGTGAGACCCAGTACTTC.

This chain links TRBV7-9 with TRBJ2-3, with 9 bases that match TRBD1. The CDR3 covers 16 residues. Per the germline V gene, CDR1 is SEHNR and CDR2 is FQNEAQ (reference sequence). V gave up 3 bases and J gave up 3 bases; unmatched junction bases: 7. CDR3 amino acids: CASSFPTGGNTDTQYF. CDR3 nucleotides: TGTGCCAGCAGCTTCCCGACAGGGGGGAATACAGATACGCAGTATTTT.

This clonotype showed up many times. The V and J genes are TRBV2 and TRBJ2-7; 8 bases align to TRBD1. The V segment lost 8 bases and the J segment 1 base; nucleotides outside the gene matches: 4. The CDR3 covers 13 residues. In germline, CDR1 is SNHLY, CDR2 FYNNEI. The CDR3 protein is CASETGVSYEQYF. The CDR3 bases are TGTGCCAGCGAGACAGGGGTTTCCTACGAGCAGTACTTC.

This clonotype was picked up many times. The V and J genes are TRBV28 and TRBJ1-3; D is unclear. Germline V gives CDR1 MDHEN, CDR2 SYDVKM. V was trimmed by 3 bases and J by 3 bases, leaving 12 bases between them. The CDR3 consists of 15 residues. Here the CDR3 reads CASSFRTGFGNTIYF. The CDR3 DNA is TGTGCCAGCAGTTTTCGGACTGGGTTTGGAAACACCATATATTTT.

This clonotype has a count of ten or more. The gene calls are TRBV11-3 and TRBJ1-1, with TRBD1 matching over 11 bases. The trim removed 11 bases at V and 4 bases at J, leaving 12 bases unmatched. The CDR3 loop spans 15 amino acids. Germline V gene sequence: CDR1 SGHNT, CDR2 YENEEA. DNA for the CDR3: TGTGCCCCCGGCTGGGACAGGGGGATGTGCACTGAAGCTTTCTTT. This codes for CAPGWDRGMCTEAFF.

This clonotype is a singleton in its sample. The CDR3 nucleotides read TGTGCCAGCAGGGACCCCTACAGGGGAGAGACCCAGTACTTC. Its protein product is CASRDPYRGETQYF. This rearrangement joins TRBV2 to TRBJ2-5; TRBD1 aligns across 7 bases. The CDR3 has 14 residues. Germline values: CDR1 SNHLY, CDR2 FYNNEI. Trimming took 6 bases from V and 4 from J; bases not matched to a gene: 8.

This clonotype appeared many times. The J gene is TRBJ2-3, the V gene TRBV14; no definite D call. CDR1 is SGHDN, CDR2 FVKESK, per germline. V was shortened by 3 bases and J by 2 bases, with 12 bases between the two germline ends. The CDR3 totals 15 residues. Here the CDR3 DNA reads TGTGCCAGCAGCCATATGGTCTCAACCACAGATACGCAGTATTTT. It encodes CASSHMVSTTDTQYF.

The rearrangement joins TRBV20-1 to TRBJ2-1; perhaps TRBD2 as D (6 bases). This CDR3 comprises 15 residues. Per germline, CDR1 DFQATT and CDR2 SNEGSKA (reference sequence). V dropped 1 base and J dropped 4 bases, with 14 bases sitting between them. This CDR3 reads CSARVVAAIYNEQFF. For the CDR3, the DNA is TGCAGTGCTAGAGTTGTAGCGGCTATTTACAATGAGCAGTTCTTC.

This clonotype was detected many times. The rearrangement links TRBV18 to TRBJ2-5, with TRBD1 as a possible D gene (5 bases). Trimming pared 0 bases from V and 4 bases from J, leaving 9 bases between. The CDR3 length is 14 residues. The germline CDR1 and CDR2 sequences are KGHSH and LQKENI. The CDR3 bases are TGTGCCAGCTCACCACCGACAGATCTAGAGACCCAGTACTTC. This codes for CASSPPTDLETQYF.

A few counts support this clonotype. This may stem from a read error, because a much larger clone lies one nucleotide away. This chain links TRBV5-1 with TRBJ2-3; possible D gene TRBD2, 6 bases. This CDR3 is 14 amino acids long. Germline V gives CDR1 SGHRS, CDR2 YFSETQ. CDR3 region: CTSSLDSGEDTQYF. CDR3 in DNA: TGCACCAGCAGCTTGGATTCGGGGGAAGATACGCAGTATTTT.

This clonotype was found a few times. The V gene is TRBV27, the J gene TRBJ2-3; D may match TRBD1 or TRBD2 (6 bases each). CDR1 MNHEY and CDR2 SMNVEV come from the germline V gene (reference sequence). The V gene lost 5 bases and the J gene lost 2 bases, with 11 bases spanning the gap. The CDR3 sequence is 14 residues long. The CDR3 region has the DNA TGTGCCAGCAGTCATGGGGGGCTCACAGATACGCAGTATTTT. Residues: CASSHGGLTDTQYF.

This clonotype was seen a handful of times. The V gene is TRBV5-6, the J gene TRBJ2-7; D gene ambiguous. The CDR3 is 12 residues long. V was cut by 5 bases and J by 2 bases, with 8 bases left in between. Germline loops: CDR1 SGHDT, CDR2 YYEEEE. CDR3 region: CASSRAPYEQYF. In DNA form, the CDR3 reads TGTGCCAGCAGTCGGGCCCCCTACGAGCAGTACTTC. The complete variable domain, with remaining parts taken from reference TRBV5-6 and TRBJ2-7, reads DAGVTQSPTHLIKTRGQQVTLRCSPKSGHDTVSWYQQALGQGPQFIFQYYEEEERQRGNFPDRFSGHQFPNYSSELNVNALLLGDSALYLCASSRAPYEQYFGPGTRLTVT.

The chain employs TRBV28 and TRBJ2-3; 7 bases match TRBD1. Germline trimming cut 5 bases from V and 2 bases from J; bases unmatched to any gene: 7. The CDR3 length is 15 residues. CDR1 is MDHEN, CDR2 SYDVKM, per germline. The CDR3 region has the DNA TGTGCCAGCAGTGCCGGGGACAGCTCCACAGATACGCAGTATTTT. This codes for CASSAGDSSTDTQYF.

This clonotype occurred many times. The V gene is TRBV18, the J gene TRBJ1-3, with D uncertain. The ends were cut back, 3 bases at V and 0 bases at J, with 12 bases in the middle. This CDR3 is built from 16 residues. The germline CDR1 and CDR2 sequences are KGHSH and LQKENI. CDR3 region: CASSPGSLRSGNTIYF. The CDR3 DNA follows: TGTGCCAGCTCACCCGGGTCGTTACGCTCTGGAAACACCATATATTTT.

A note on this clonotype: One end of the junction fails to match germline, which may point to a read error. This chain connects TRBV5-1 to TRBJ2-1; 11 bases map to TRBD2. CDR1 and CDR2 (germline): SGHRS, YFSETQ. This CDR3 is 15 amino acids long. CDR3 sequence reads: CASSTSGSSYNEQLF. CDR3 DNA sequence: TGCGCCAGCAGCACTAGCGGGAGCTCCTACAATGAGCAGCTCTTC. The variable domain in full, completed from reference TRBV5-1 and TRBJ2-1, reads KAGVTQTPRYLIKTRGQQVTLSCSPISGHRSVSWYQQTPGQGLQFLFEYFSETQRNKGNFPGRFSGRQFSNSRSEMNVSTLELGDSALYLCASSTSGSSYNEQLFGPGTRLTVL.

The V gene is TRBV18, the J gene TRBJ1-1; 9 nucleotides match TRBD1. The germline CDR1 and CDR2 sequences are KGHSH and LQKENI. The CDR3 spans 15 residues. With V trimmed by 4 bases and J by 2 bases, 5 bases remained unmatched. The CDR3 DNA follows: TGTGCCAGCTCACGGGGGACAGGGACAAACACTGAAGCTTTCTTT. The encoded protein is CASSRGTGTNTEAFF. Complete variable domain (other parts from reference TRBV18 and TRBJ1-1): NAGVMQNPRHLVRRRGQEARLRCSPMKGHSHVYWYRQLPEEGLKFMVYLQKENIIDESGMPKERFSAEFPKEGPSILRIQQVVRGDSAAYFCASSRGTGTNTEAFFGQGTRLTVV.

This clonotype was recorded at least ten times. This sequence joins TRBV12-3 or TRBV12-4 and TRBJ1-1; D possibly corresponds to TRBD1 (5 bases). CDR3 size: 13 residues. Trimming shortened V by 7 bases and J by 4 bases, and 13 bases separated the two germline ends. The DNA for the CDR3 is TGTGCCAGCATCCGGGGGGGGAGCACTGAAGCTTTCTTT. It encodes CASIRGGSTEAFF.

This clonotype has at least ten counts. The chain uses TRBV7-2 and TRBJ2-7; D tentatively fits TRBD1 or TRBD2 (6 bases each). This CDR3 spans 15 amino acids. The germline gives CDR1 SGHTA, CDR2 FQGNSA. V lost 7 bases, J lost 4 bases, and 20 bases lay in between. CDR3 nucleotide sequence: TGTGCCAGCACCCACTGGGGGGCGGGACATTACGAGCAGTACTTC. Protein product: CASTHWGAGHYEQYF.

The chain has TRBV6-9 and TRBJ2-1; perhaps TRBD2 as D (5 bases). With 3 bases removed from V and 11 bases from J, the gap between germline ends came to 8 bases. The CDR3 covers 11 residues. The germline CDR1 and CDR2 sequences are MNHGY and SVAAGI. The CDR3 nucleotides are TGTGCCAGCAGTTACAGCGGCCAGCAGTTCTTC. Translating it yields CASSYSGQQFF.

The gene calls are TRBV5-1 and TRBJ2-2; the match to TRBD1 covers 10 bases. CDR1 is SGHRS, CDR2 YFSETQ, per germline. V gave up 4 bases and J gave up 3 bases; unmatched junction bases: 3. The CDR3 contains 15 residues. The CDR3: CASSPDRGHTGELFF. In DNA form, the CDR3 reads TGCGCCAGCAGCCCCGACAGGGGGCACACCGGGGAGCTGTTTTTT.

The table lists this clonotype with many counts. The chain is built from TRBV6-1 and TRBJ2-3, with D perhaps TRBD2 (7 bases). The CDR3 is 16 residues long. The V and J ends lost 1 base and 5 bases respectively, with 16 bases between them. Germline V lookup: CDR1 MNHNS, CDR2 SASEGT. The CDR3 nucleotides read TGTGCCAGCAGTGAAGTAGTGGGGGGGGGCGAAGATACGCAGTATTTT. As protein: CASSEVVGGGEDTQYF.

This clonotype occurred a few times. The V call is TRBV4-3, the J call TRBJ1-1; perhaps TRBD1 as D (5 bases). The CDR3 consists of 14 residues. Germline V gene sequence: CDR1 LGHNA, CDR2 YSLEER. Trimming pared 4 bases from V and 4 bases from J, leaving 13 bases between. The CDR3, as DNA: TGCGCCAGCAGCCGGCAGGTGGGGGGCACTGAAGCTTTCTTT. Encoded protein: CASSRQVGGTEAFF.

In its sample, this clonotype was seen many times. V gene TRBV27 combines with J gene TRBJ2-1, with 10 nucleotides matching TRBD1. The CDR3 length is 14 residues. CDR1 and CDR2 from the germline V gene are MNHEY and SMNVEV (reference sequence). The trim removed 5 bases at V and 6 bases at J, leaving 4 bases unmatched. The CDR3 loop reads CASSAGTGVNEQFF. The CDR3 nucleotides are TGTGCCAGCAGTGCCGGGACAGGGGTCAATGAGCAGTTCTTC.

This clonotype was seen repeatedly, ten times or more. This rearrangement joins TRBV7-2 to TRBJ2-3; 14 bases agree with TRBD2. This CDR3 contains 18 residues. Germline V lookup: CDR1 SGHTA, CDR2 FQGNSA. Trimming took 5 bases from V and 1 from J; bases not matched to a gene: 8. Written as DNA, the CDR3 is TGTGCCAGCAGCACGCGACTAGCGGGGGGGGCTCGCACAGATACGCAGTATTTT. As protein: CASSTRLAGGARTDTQYF. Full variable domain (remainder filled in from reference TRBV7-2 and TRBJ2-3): GAGVSQSPSNKVTEKGKDVELRCDPISGHTALYWYRQSLGQGLEFLIYFQGNSAPDKSGLPSDRFSAERTGGSVSTLTIQRTQQEDSAVYLCASSTRLAGGARTDTQYFGPGTRLTVL.